This entry lists 22 T cell receptor beta chains sequenced from one sample in a study of T cell changes during pregnancy in multiple sclerosis. Sequenced by immunoSEQ multiplex PCR; TCRdb stores in-frame clones only, minus some. Of tens of thousands of clones listed, around nine tenths are singletons. The input for sequencing was CD4+ T cells from peripheral blood mononuclear cells, taken in the third trimester of pregnancy. The receptors were gathered from a female donor with multiple sclerosis, enrolled in a pregnancy study.

The genes are TRBV6-1 and TRBJ1-2; 7 nucleotides match TRBD1. Unmatched junction bases numbered 5, after V lost 3 bases and J lost 4 bases. The CDR3 is made up of 14 amino acids. Germline values: CDR1 MNHNS, CDR2 SASEGT. The CDR3 spells CASSEAGGIYGYTF. The CDR3 DNA sequence: TGTGCCAGCAGTGAGGCAGGGGGAATCTATGGCTACACCTTC.

The chain uses TRBV5-1 and TRBJ2-3; 12 bases line up with TRBD2. The J segment lost 0 bases and the V segment lost 3 bases, leaving 5 bases of the junction unmatched. The CDR3 sequence is 17 residues long. Germline CDR1 is SGHRS and CDR2 is YFSETQ. This CDR3 is CASSSGLAGTSTDTQYF. CDR3 nucleotides: TGCGCCAGCAGCTCAGGACTAGCGGGGACTAGCACAGATACGCAGTATTTT. The whole variable domain, filled in from reference TRBV5-1 and TRBJ2-3, reads KAGVTQTPRYLIKTRGQQVTLSCSPISGHRSVSWYQQTPGQGLQFLFEYFSETQRNKGNFPGRFSGRQFSNSRSEMNVSTLELGDSALYLCASSSGLAGTSTDTQYFGPGTRLTVL.

The chain uses TRBV19 and TRBJ2-3; 7 bases are a match to TRBD1. Germline CDR1 and CDR2: LNHDA and SQIVND (reference sequence). V was clipped by 5 bases and J by 6 bases; unmatched bases: 8. The CDR3 sequence is 14 residues long. CDR3 nucleotide sequence: TGTGCCAGTAGTCGGTTCGAACAGGGGGATACGCAGTATTTT. Encoded protein: CASSRFEQGDTQYF.

The chain joins TRBV2 to TRBJ1-1; 10 nucleotides match TRBD1. The CDR3 extends over 12 amino acids. V lost 10 bases and J lost 4; bases outside the gene matches: 3. CDR1 is SNHLY and CDR2 is FYNNEI in the germline V gene. CDR3 coding DNA: TGTGCCACGGGGACAGGGGTCACTGAAGCTTTCTTT. Translated: CATGTGVTEAFF.

This chain uses TRBV7-2 with TRBJ2-1, with D perhaps TRBD2 (5 bases). Trimming removed 1 base at V and 6 bases at J, with 10 bases between. Germline loops: CDR1 SGHTA, CDR2 FQGNSA. This CDR3 spans 14 amino acids. The CDR3 DNA sequence: TGTGCCAGCAGCTTAGGGCTAGCCGCCAATGAGCAGTTCTTC. This codes for CASSLGLAANEQFF.

The chain has TRBV7-8 and TRBJ1-3; D is unclear. Germline assignment: CDR1 SGHVS and CDR2 FQNEAQ. Trimming removed 2 bases at V and 4 bases at J, with 12 bases between. The CDR3 is 15 residues long. In DNA, the CDR3 is TGTGCCAGCAGCTTACGTCTTCGGGAGGGAAACACCATATATTTT. Its protein is CASSLRLREGNTIYF.

This chain joins TRBV7-6 and TRBJ1-1; D is ambiguous. V was clipped by 6 bases and J by 0 bases, with 11 bases between them. Germline loops: CDR1 SGHVS, CDR2 FNYEAQ. This CDR3 contains 14 residues. CDR3 region: CASRQALMNTEAFF. The CDR3 DNA reads TGTGCCAGCAGGCAAGCTTTAATGAACACTGAAGCTTTCTTT.

CDR3 sequence (DNA): TGCGCCAGCAGTCCCACGACAGGGGCAGGCGGCTACACCTTC. It specifies CASSPTTGAGGYTF. This chain links TRBV10-1 with TRBJ1-2; 8 nucleotides line up with TRBD1. Germline V CDR1 and CDR2: WNHNN, SYGVQD (reference sequence). J lost 8 bases, V lost 5 bases, and 10 bases had no gene match. The CDR3 has 14 amino acids.

This clone was seen a single time. The chain employs TRBV6-5 and TRBJ1-6, with D uncertain. Germline loops: CDR1 MNHEY, CDR2 SVGAGI. V lost 9 bases to trimming and J lost 9 bases, with 15 bases between them. The CDR3 loop spans 13 amino acids. The CDR3 DNA sequence: TGTGCCAGTACTAAACTTGGATCTTCACCCCTCCACTTT. Translated, it gives CASTKLGSSPLHF.

This clone was found once. CDR3: CAVQRTGMNTEAFF. Written as DNA, the CDR3 is TGTGCCGTTCAACGGACAGGGATGAACACTGAAGCTTTCTTT. The chain recombines TRBV15 with TRBJ1-1; 8 bases are a match to TRBD1. The V gene's germline CDR1 is LNHNV and CDR2 YYDKDF (reference sequence). The CDR3 contains 14 residues. The V gene end was trimmed by 11 bases and the J gene end by 0 bases; junction bases not matched to a gene: 8.

This chain connects TRBV19 to TRBJ2-1; 10 bases line up with TRBD2. With V trimmed by 2 bases and J by 7 bases, 5 bases remained unmatched. Germline loops: CDR1 LNHDA, CDR2 SQIVND (reference sequence). The CDR3 is made up of 15 amino acids. The CDR3 DNA reads TGTGCCAGTAGTATAAGCGGGGGGGCCCTTAATGAGCAGTTCTTC. It encodes CASSISGGALNEQFF.

This clone was found once. The chain is built from TRBV18 and TRBJ1-1, with TRBD1 matching 7 bases. Germline V gene lookup returns CDR1 KGHSH and CDR2 LQKENI. The ends lost 5 bases at V and 0 bases at J; junction bases unmatched: 3. The CDR3 length is 14 residues. The CDR3 spells CASSAGQMNTEAFF. CDR3 in DNA: TGTGCCAGCTCAGCGGGACAGATGAACACTGAAGCTTTCTTT.

CDR3 sequence: CASCRASGGQETQYF. CDR3 sequence (DNA): TGTGCCAGCTGCCGGGCGAGCGGGGGACAAGAGACCCAGTACTTC. The gene calls are TRBV6-5 and TRBJ2-5, with 8 positions matching TRBD2. The junction had 10 bases not matched to a gene; V was cut back by 8 bases and J by 2 bases. Germline V lookup: CDR1 MNHEY, CDR2 SVGAGI. The CDR3 is 15 amino acids.

The chain joins TRBV28 to TRBJ2-7; no clear D gene. Trimming shortened V by 2 bases and J by 7 bases, and 6 bases separated the two germline ends. The CDR3 runs 11 residues. Germline CDR1 and CDR2: MDHEN and SYDVKM. DNA of the CDR3: TGTGCCAGCAGTTTAGCTCGGGAGCAGTACTTC. Protein product: CASSLAREQYF.

This sequence joins TRBV6-4 and TRBJ1-2, with D perhaps matching TRBD1 (5 bases). The V end lost 8 bases, the J end lost 7 bases, and 20 bases lay between the germline ends. CDR3 length: 14 amino acids. CDR1 and CDR2 (germline): MRHNA, SNTAGT. CDR3 in DNA: TGTGCCAGCTCTCCGGGACTGCCGGCCAGTGGCTACACCTTC. This gives the protein CASSPGLPASGYTF.

The V gene is TRBV18, the J gene TRBJ2-2, with 7 bases that match TRBD2. Germline values: CDR1 KGHSH, CDR2 LQKENI. Germline trimming cut 5 bases from V and 4 bases from J; bases unmatched to any gene: 4. This CDR3 comprises 14 residues. CDR3 sequence (DNA): TGTGCCAGCTCATCACTAGCGCCCACCGGGGAGCTGTTTTTT. Its translation is CASSSLAPTGELFF. Full variable domain (rest looked up from reference TRBV18 and TRBJ2-2): NAGVMQNPRHLVRRRGQEARLRCSPMKGHSHVYWYRQLPEEGLKFMVYLQKENIIDESGMPKERFSAEFPKEGPSILRIQQVVRGDSAAYFCASSSLAPTGELFFGEGSRLTVL.

V and J are TRBV7-9 and TRBJ1-1; D uncertain. Germline V gene lookup returns CDR1 SEHNR and CDR2 FQNEAQ (reference sequence). V was pared by 4 bases and J by 4 bases, with 16 bases between. CDR3 length equals 15 residues. The CDR3 DNA reads as TGTGCCAGCAGCTCCCTACAAGGCACAGTCACTGAAGCTTTCTTT. Translated, it gives CASSSLQGTVTEAFF.

The rearrangement uses TRBV13 and TRBJ1-4, with TRBD1 matching 7 bases. The CDR3 covers 16 residues. Looked up from germline, CDR1 is PRHDT and CDR2 is FYEKMQ (reference sequence). V shed 4 bases and J 4 bases; nucleotides not matched to a gene: 9. The DNA of the CDR3 is TGTGCCAGCAGCTCCATCCTCGGACAGGATAATGAAAAACTGTTTTTT. It is translated as CASSSILGQDNEKLFF.

V and J are TRBV21-1 and TRBJ1-2; the table calls TRBD1, which could not be checked here. TRBV21-1 is given as a pseudogene. The CDR3 sequence is 16 residues long. The CDR3 nucleotides are TGTGCCAGCACCACTACAAAAAGGGGGCTGCGCTATGGCTACACCTTC. Translated, it gives CASTTTKRGLRYGYTF.

The chain is built from TRBV4-1 and TRBJ1-1; 9 nucleotides agree with TRBD1. The junction had 5 bases not matched to a gene; V was cut back by 3 bases and J by 6 bases. Germline V lookup: CDR1 MGHRA, CDR2 YSYEKL. This CDR3 spans 14 amino acids. CDR3 in amino acids: CASSQGTGFAEAFF. The CDR3 DNA is TGCGCCAGCAGCCAGGGGACAGGGTTTGCTGAAGCTTTCTTT.

V is TRBV15 and J is TRBJ1-1; D is perhaps TRBD1 (6 bases). Germline V gives CDR1 LNHNV, CDR2 YYDKDF (reference sequence). The CDR3 runs 16 residues. Trimming left V 4 bases short and J 3 bases short, with 18 bases between. CDR3 residues: CATSTERVQGYTEAFF. The CDR3 nucleotides read TGTGCCACCAGCACTGAGCGTGTGCAGGGGTACACTGAAGCTTTCTTT.

The chain employs TRBV11-3 and TRBJ2-3, with D maybe TRBD1 (5 bases). This CDR3 contains 14 residues. Germline CDR1 and CDR2: SGHNT and YENEEA. Trimming removed 5 bases at V and 2 bases at J, with 11 bases between. The CDR3: CASSHQGNTDTQYF. CDR3 bases: TGTGCCAGCAGCCATCAGGGCAACACAGATACGCAGTATTTT.